This entry lists 13 T cell receptor beta chains sequenced from one sample in a study of glioma-infiltrating T cells. TCR alpha and beta CDR3 regions were amplified from RNA using iRepertoire nested multiplex PCR. TCRdb ran MiXCR on the multiplex PCR reads and lists one entry per CDR3 protein. This sample has around 390,000 distinct CDR3 sequences; 41% occur once, and the top ten carry 12%. Sequences were obtained from glioma tissue, nonneoplastic brain tissue, or PBMCs (not recorded which). These receptors all stem from a human donor with low-grade glioma or glioblastoma, undergoing nonglioma brain surgery, or in good health (not recorded which).

A word on this clonotype: It may be a read error: a sequence one base away is much more abundant. V usage is TRBV19 and J usage is TRBJ1-1; maybe TRBD1 (5 bases). This CDR3 is 14 amino acids long. Trimming took off 4 bases at V and 4 bases at J, with 13 bases between the two ends. The germline gives CDR1 LNHDA, CDR2 SQIVND (reference sequence). This CDR3 reads CASSKWGGVTEAFF. The CDR3 DNA follows: TGTGCCAGTAGTAAATGGGGCGGCGTCACTGAAGCTTTCTTT.

This chain links TRBV7-3 with TRBJ2-1; 7 bases are a match to TRBD2. V trimming: 5 bases; J trimming: 4 bases; junction bases outside the gene matches: 5. The germline CDR1 and CDR2 sequences are SGHTA and FQGTGA. The CDR3 totals 14 residues. The CDR3 loop reads CASSPTSDYNEQFF. The CDR3 bases are TGTGCCAGCAGCCCAACTAGCGATTACAATGAGCAGTTCTTC.

In its sample, this clonotype was seen a few times. The chain joins TRBV27 to TRBJ1-1; 10 nucleotides match TRBD1. The CDR3 contains 15 residues. From germline, CDR1 is MNHEY and CDR2 SMNVEV (reference sequence). J lost 8 bases, V lost 1 base, and 7 bases had no gene match. CDR3 DNA sequence: TGTGCCAGCAGTTTATTGGCGACAGGGGGCTCGGAAGCTTTCTTT. Protein sequence: CASSLLATGGSEAFF.

The count of this clonotype is one. This chain links TRBV5-1 with TRBJ1-5, with D perhaps matching TRBD1 (5 bases). CDR1 and CDR2 from the germline V gene are SGHRS and YFSETQ. The CDR3 is 15 residues long. Trimming took off 0 bases at V and 5 bases at J, with 12 bases between the two ends. The CDR3 here is CASSLESGGYQPQHF. DNA for the CDR3: TGCGCCAGCAGCTTGGAATCGGGGGGTTATCAGCCCCAGCATTTT.

V usage is TRBV7-6 and J usage is TRBJ2-1; 8 nucleotides agree with TRBD1. Germline lookup yields CDR1 SGHVS and CDR2 FNYEAQ. CDR3 size: 16 residues. J gave up 4 bases and V 7 bases, and 12 bases lay outside the gene matches. In DNA form, the CDR3 reads TGTGCCAGCAACCCTAAACAGGGGGATTTTTACAATGAGCAGTTCTTC. Protein: CASNPKQGDFYNEQFF. The full variable domain, in which reference TRBV7-6 and TRBJ2-1 provide the parts outside the CDR3, is GAGVSQSPRYKVTKRGQDVALRCDPISGHVSLYWYRQALGQGPEFLTYFNYEAQQDKSGLPNDRFSAERPEGSISTLTIQRTEQRDSAMYRCASNPKQGDFYNEQFFGPGTRLTVL.

The CDR3 here is CASSEVAASSYNSPLHF. The CDR3 DNA reads as TGTGCCAGCAGTGAAGTGGCAGCCAGCTCCTATAATTCACCCCTCCACTTT. The chain combines TRBV6-1 with TRBJ1-6, with no clear D. V was pared by 1 base and J by 0 bases, with 10 bases between. Germline assignment: CDR1 MNHNS and CDR2 SASEGT. This CDR3 is built from 17 residues.

The sample holds many counts of this clonotype. The J gene is TRBJ2-1, the V gene TRBV20-1, with D tentatively TRBD1 or TRBD2 (5 bases each). The CDR3 consists of 13 residues. V shed 7 bases and J shed 1 base, with 11 bases lying between them. Germline CDR1 is DFQATT and CDR2 is SNEGSKA (reference sequence). The CDR3: CSVSGRSYNEQFF. The CDR3, as DNA: TGCAGTGTTTCGGGACGTTCCTACAATGAGCAGTTCTTC.

V usage is TRBV28 and J usage is TRBJ2-2; maybe TRBD2 (6 bases). CDR1 is MDHEN and CDR2 is SYDVKM in the germline V gene. CDR3 size: 18 residues. Trimming pared 2 bases from V and 4 bases from J, leaving 20 bases between. Here the CDR3 reads CASSLGVAALWGTGELFF. The CDR3 nucleotides are TGTGCCAGCAGTTTAGGGGTAGCGGCCTTATGGGGCACCGGGGAGCTGTTTTTT.

This clonotype was observed a handful of times. This chain joins TRBV4-3 and TRBJ2-1; 9 positions agree with TRBD2. The germline V gene has CDR1 LGHNA and CDR2 YSLEER. This CDR3 has 15 amino acids. Trimming at V came to 4 bases and at J to 8 bases, leaving 9 bases not matched to a gene. The CDR3 DNA reads as TGCGCCAGCAGCCGGGGACTAGCCCATTTAGATGAGCAGTTCTTC. Translation: CASSRGLAHLDEQFF.

Concerning this clonotype: This may be a read error: a much more frequent sequence differs by one nucleotide. The chain has TRBV6-2 or TRBV6-3 and TRBJ1-1, with no clear D. CDR3 length equals 13 residues. Per germline, CDR1 MNHEY and CDR2 SVGEGT. V lost 10 bases and J 6 bases, leaving 18 bases between the germline ends. The CDR3 nucleotides are TGTGCCACCATGCGAGGGAGAGAGGCTGAAGCTTTCTTT. Amino acids: CATMRGREAEAFF.

In nucleotides, the CDR3 is TGTGCCAGCAGCGGGACCGTCTGCGAGCAGTACTTC. This sequence encodes CASSGTVCEQYF. V is TRBV6-1 and J is TRBJ2-7, with D perhaps TRBD1 or TRBD2 (5 bases each). This CDR3 has 12 residues. Germline assignment: CDR1 MNHNS and CDR2 SASEGT. Trimming took 6 bases from V and 6 from J, leaving 12 bases between them.

This clonotype was seen only a few times. V is TRBV19 and J is TRBJ1-2; D not certain. V was clipped by 2 bases and J by 6 bases, with 16 bases between them. Germline V gives CDR1 LNHDA, CDR2 SQIVND (reference sequence). This CDR3 contains 15 residues. CDR3 coding DNA: TGTGCCAGTAGTATATCCTCCGGGCGGGGAAATGGCTACACCTTC. This codes for CASSISSGRGNGYTF.

The rearrangement joins TRBV7-2 to TRBJ2-5; D tentatively reads TRBD1 or TRBD2 (6 bases each). The germline gives CDR1 SGHTA, CDR2 FQGNSA. V was pared by 3 bases and J by 5 bases, with 19 bases between. The CDR3 loop spans 16 amino acids. CDR3 amino acids: CASSFPIGGGLETQYF. For the CDR3, the DNA is TGTGCCAGCAGCTTTCCCATCGGAGGGGGACTTGAGACCCAGTACTTC.